Included here is one TCR beta chain sequence, with context. The data were obtained in a study of T cell responses to AZD1222 COVID-19 vaccine. There are 11 residues in the CDR3. Germline V gives CDR1 MDHEN, CDR2 SYDVKM. The V and J ends lost 7 bases and 9 bases respectively, with 10 bases between them. The protocol was immunoSEQ multiplex PCR, while the TCRdb copy is restricted to in-frame clones and leaves out a portion. This table has some 150,000 clones, 85% to 95% appearing once. Sequencing used peripheral blood, obtained on day 0 of AZD1222 vaccination. V and J are TRBV28 and TRBJ1-5; D unresolved. The clonotype originates from an adult in good health. CDR3 nucleotide sequence: TGTGCCAGCAACTCCCCGGGGCCCCAGCATTTT. It yields the protein CASNSPGPQHF.